This T cell receptor beta chain was captured by sequencing in a study of long-term antiretroviral therapy in people with HIV. The CDR3 extends over 14 amino acids. CDR1 is MDHEN and CDR2 is SYDVKM in the germline V gene. V gave up 4 bases and J gave up 5 bases, with 12 bases separating them. General observations from the study: CDR3 length ranges were narrower in HIV repertoires than in controls.

For this clone: Its antigen is unknown.

Run at survey level, the immunoSEQ assay was version v3.0. Repertoires were generated with immunoSEQ multiplex PCR, while TCRdb's copy carries only in-frame clones and drops some. The sample carries under 45,000 clones, about 85% recorded once. Per donor, a minimum of one pre-ART and a minimum of two post-ART PBMC samples were available. The sequencing here drew on unsorted PBMCs, taken roughly 2.8 years before starting antiretroviral therapy. The sequence derives from a woman in her 30s with HIV. The rearrangement uses TRBV28 and TRBJ2-1; TRBD1 is a possible D gene (5 bases). CDR3 in DNA: TGTGCCAGCAGTTCCCCGGACATCCACAATGAGCAGTTCTTC. This encodes CASSSPDIHNEQFF. Together with reference TRBV28 and TRBJ2-1, the CDR3 gives the full variable domain: DVKVTQSSRYLVKRTGEKVFLECVQDMDHENMFWYRQDPGLGLRLIYFSYDVKMKEKGDIPEGYSVSREKKERFSLILESASTNQTSMYLCASSSPDIHNEQFFGPGTRLTVL.